The clone carrying this T cell receptor beta chain was observed a handful of times. Authors' data handling: By means of reference gene primer amplification, nucleated cell counts were estimated. Profiled with immunoSEQ multiplex PCR; TCRdb holds only in-frame clones, not every one. V, J and clone size reflect that table, while D and trimming were determined from the DNA. Among tens of thousands of clones listed, approximately 80% were seen once. The data are from a study of blood T cell repertoires in COVID-19. Whole-study context: The cDNA or gDNA used as material had been derived from T cells, B-cell-depleted T cells, or PBMCs.

CDR3 size: 14 residues. Looked up from germline, CDR1 is SEHNR and CDR2 is FQNEAQ (reference sequence). Trimming at V came to 6 bases and at J to 4 bases, leaving 4 bases not matched to a gene. The receptor was derived from a man aged 50 to 60 with acute or convalescent COVID-19. The chain uses TRBV7-9 and TRBJ1-3, with 9 bases fitting TRBD1. The sample taken for sequencing was peripheral blood. This chain's CDR3 is CASRDRGGGNTIYF. CDR3 coding DNA: TGTGCCAGCAGGGACAGGGGAGGAGGAAACACCATATATTTT.